These 22 T cell receptor beta chains share one sample of origin, sequenced in a study of blood T cell repertoires in COVID-19 (TCRdb year 2020). Libraries came from the immunoSEQ multiplex PCR assay. The table comes from immuneACCESS by way of TCRdb, which keeps in-frame sequences with V and J called. Part of the clones is missing from these tables; in studies checked, under half for an unresolved V gene and the rest for unknown reasons. This sample gives around 190,000 clones in total; roughly 85% of them show up just once. Around 4.9% of the sample is taken by the ten largest. Specimen: peripheral blood. The receptor source for this set is an elderly woman with acute or convalescent COVID-19.

Here the CDR3 DNA reads TGTGCCAGCAGAGAGACAGGGTACCCTTACTATGGCTACACCTTC. Translated, it gives CASRETGYPYYGYTF. The chain carries TRBV2 and TRBJ1-2; 7 bases align to TRBD1. CDR1 is SNHLY and CDR2 is FYNNEI in the germline V gene. This CDR3 has 15 amino acids. V trimming: 6 bases; J trimming: 3 bases; junction bases outside the gene matches: 10.

V gene TRBV28 combines with J gene TRBJ1-1; 8 positions agree with TRBD1. This CDR3 contains 15 residues. Unmatched junction bases numbered 4, after V lost 0 bases and J lost 4 bases. Germline V CDR1 and CDR2: MDHEN, SYDVKM. CDR3 DNA: TGTGCCAGCAGTTTATGGCAGGGGGCGCGCACTGAAGCTTTCTTT. Residues: CASSLWQGARTEAFF.

The chain is built from TRBV2 and TRBJ1-5, with D possibly TRBD1 on 5 matching bases. Trimming left V 3 bases short and J 6 bases short, with 9 bases between. This CDR3 comprises 13 residues. CDR1 is SNHLY, CDR2 FYNNEI, per germline. The CDR3 protein is CASSEGRGQPQHF. CDR3 coding DNA: TGTGCCAGCAGTGAGGGGCGCGGTCAGCCCCAGCATTTT.

V and J are TRBV30 and TRBJ1-5, with D possibly matching TRBD1 (5 bases). From germline, CDR1 is GTSNPN and CDR2 SVGIG (reference sequence). CDR3 length: 15 amino acids. V gave up 1 base and J gave up 7 bases, with 17 bases separating them. CDR3 nucleotides: TGTGCCTGGAGTGCCCTCGGCGGGGGTGGGCAGCCCCAGCATTTT. This translates into CAWSALGGGGQPQHF.

This rearrangement joins TRBV11-2 to TRBJ1-1, with D tentatively TRBD1 (6 bases). The germline V gene encodes CDR1 SGHAT and CDR2 FQNNGV. This CDR3 comprises 16 residues. V shed 3 bases and J shed 8 bases, with 22 bases lying between them. This CDR3 is CASSLTVRRGGGEAFF. Here the CDR3 DNA reads TGTGCCAGCAGCTTGACGGTCCGGCGGGGGGGCGGGGAAGCTTTCTTT.

This chain connects TRBV12-5 to TRBJ2-6; D is undetermined. From germline, CDR1 is LGHNT and CDR2 FRNRAP. The CDR3 has 13 residues. V lost 6 bases, J lost 0 bases, and 3 bases lay in between. In DNA, the CDR3 is TGTGCTAGTGGGAGCTCTGGGGCCAACGTCCTGACTTTC. It specifies CASGSSGANVLTF.

V is TRBV6-5 and J is TRBJ2-3, with a tentative D call TRBD1 (5 bases). Trimming shortened V by 2 bases and J by 2 bases, and 14 bases separated the two germline ends. The germline V gene encodes CDR1 MNHEY and CDR2 SVGAGI. The CDR3 is made up of 16 amino acids. CDR3 in DNA: TGTGCCAGCAGTTACAGGGGTCGGAGAACCACAGATACGCAGTATTTT. Translated: CASSYRGRRTTDTQYF.

The chain recombines TRBV2 with TRBJ1-6; 7 bases agree with TRBD1. Germline V gives CDR1 SNHLY, CDR2 FYNNEI. This CDR3 comprises 14 residues. V shed 6 bases and J 6 bases; nucleotides not matched to a gene: 5. The CDR3 region has the DNA TGTGCCAGCAGCCGCCGGGACAGTAATTCACCCCTCCACTTT. Its translation: CASSRRDSNSPLHF.

This chain joins TRBV5-1 and TRBJ2-1; TRBD2 matches at 9 bases. The germline V gene encodes CDR1 SGHRS and CDR2 YFSETQ. The length of the CDR3 is 15 residues. Trimming removed 2 bases from V and 1 base from J; junction bases left unmatched: 1. CDR3 nucleotides: TGCGCCAGCAGCTTAAGCGGGGGGTCCTACAATGAGCAGTTCTTC. Amino acids: CASSLSGGSYNEQFF.

This sequence joins TRBV19 and TRBJ2-5; tentatively, D is TRBD1 (5 bases). CDR1 is LNHDA, CDR2 SQIVND, per germline (reference sequence). The V and J ends lost 6 bases and 4 bases respectively, with 12 bases between them. The CDR3 is 13 residues long. CDR3 in DNA: TGTGCCAGTAGACCTGAAGGGGTAGAGACCCAGTACTTC. Protein: CASRPEGVETQYF.

V gene TRBV18 combines with J gene TRBJ1-4, with a tentative D call TRBD1 (6 bases). Trimming removed 5 bases at V and 5 bases at J, with 15 bases between. The CDR3 contains 15 residues. CDR1 and CDR2 from the germline V gene are KGHSH and LQKENI. The CDR3 region is CASSNNRVGNEKLFF. CDR3 sequence (DNA): TGTGCCAGCTCAAACAACAGGGTCGGGAATGAAAAACTGTTTTTT.

V is TRBV18 and J is TRBJ1-2, with 9 bases aligning to TRBD1. There are 18 residues in the CDR3. The J segment lost 1 base and the V segment lost 2 bases, leaving 11 bases of the junction unmatched. Looked up from germline, CDR1 is KGHSH and CDR2 is LQKENI. For the CDR3, the DNA is TGTGCCAGCTCACCATTCGGCTCCGGGACAGGGATTAACTATGGCTACACCTTC. This translates into CASSPFGSGTGINYGYTF.

This chain joins TRBV9 and TRBJ1-1; D is unclear. From germline, CDR1 is SGDLS and CDR2 YYNGEE. There are 12 residues in the CDR3. Trimming pared 9 bases from V and 1 base from J, leaving 10 bases between. The CDR3 bases are TGTGCCACCGCGCCCGCGAACACTGAAGCTTTCTTT. Protein product: CATAPANTEAFF.

The gene calls are TRBV2 and TRBJ1-4; D perhaps matches TRBD1 (5 bases). CDR1 is SNHLY and CDR2 is FYNNEI in the germline V gene. This CDR3 is 12 amino acids long. The CDR3: CASSRVNEKLFF. CDR3 sequence (DNA): TGTGCTAGCTCCAGGGTAAATGAAAAACTGTTTTTT.

V is TRBV6-2 or TRBV6-3 and J is TRBJ2-3; perhaps TRBD2 as D (6 bases). CDR3 size: 15 residues. Between the trimmed V and J ends, which lost 2 bases and 0 bases, there was a span of 9 bases. The germline gives CDR1 MNHEY, CDR2 SVGEGT. The CDR3 DNA sequence: TGTGCCAGCAGTTACCACGGGAGAAGCACAGATACGCAGTATTTT. Encoded protein: CASSYHGRSTDTQYF.

For this clone: The same CDR3 also results from other DNA sequences found in this sample. V gene TRBV27 combines with J gene TRBJ1-2, with D possibly being TRBD1 (5 bases). Germline V gene data show CDR1 as MNHEY and CDR2 as SMNVEV (reference sequence). V lost 3 bases and J lost 2, with 7 bases in between. This CDR3 contains 13 residues. The CDR3 protein is CASSFQGNYGYTF. In DNA, the CDR3 is TGTGCCAGCAGTTTCCAGGGAAACTATGGCTACACCTTC.

The rearrangement links TRBV11-2 to TRBJ2-1, with 8 bases fitting TRBD2. CDR1 and CDR2 from the germline V gene are SGHAT and FQNNGV. J was trimmed by 3 bases and V by 3 bases; bases with no gene match: 4. The length of the CDR3 is 15 residues. CDR3 sequence reads: CASSFSGEFYNEQFF. In DNA, the CDR3 is TGTGCCAGCAGCTTTAGCGGGGAGTTCTACAATGAGCAGTTCTTC.

The chain has TRBV7-2 and TRBJ2-5; 9 bases match TRBD1. This CDR3 contains 13 residues. The ends lost 5 bases at V and 7 bases at J; junction bases unmatched: 5. Germline assignment: CDR1 SGHTA and CDR2 FQGNSA. CDR3 coding DNA: TGTGCCAGCAGCCAGGGACAGGGCGGGACCCAGTACTTC. Translating it yields CASSQGQGGTQYF.

This clone was observed a handful of times. The chain recombines TRBV12-3 or TRBV12-4 with TRBJ1-2; maybe TRBD1 (6 bases). The CDR3 length is 12 residues. Trimming stripped 5 bases from V and 5 bases from J, with 9 bases between. The CDR3 region is CASSAQGYGYTF. The CDR3 nucleotides are TGTGCCAGCAGTGCCCAGGGGTATGGCTACACCTTC.

This chain connects TRBV10-1 to TRBJ2-2, with 8 bases fitting TRBD1. The CDR3 is 13 amino acids. Germline V lookup: CDR1 WNHNN, CDR2 SYGVQD (reference sequence). The trim removed 4 bases at V and 5 bases at J, leaving 0 bases unmatched. In DNA form, the CDR3 reads TGCGCCAGCAGTGGGACAGGGACCGGGGAGCTGTTTTTT. It is translated as CASSGTGTGELFF.

This clone showed up just once. This sequence joins TRBV5-4 and TRBJ1-1, with a weak D call TRBD1 (6 bases). The CDR3 is 15 amino acids. Germline-derived CDR1 and CDR2 are SGHNT and YYREEE (reference sequence). V was cut by 3 bases and J by 4 bases, with 16 bases left in between. The CDR3 DNA reads TGTGCCAGCAGCTCTCTCCTCCAGGGGCCCACTGAAGCTTTCTTT. Translating gives CASSSLLQGPTEAFF.

V gene TRBV11-2 combines with J gene TRBJ1-5, with D tentatively TRBD1 (6 bases). Trimming took off 0 bases at V and 5 bases at J, with 17 bases between the two ends. The CDR3 is 17 residues long. Germline-derived CDR1 and CDR2 are SGHAT and FQNNGV. CDR3: CASSLEPSRGKDQPQHF. In DNA form, the CDR3 reads TGTGCCAGCAGCTTAGAGCCCTCGAGGGGGAAGGATCAGCCCCAGCATTTT.